A selection of T cell receptor beta chains follows, all from one sample in a study of cytomegalovirus exposure and HLA in healthy donors. Clones were read by immunoSEQ multiplex PCR, and TCRdb kept only the in-frame ones, dropping some. The table has roughly 120,000 clones, around 76% seen once. Sequenced sample: PBMCs. The origin of the receptors is an older woman in good health and CMV-seropositive. The CDR3 runs from the conserved cysteine through the conserved F or W. D genes are given only for firm matches. Clone sizes are given selectively: once, few, many, or a class where the clone is expanded.

j_call,clone_size,d_call,v_call,cdr3_aa,cdr3_nt
TRBJ2-1,once,-,TRBV9,CASSVRGAGEADEQFF,TGTGCCAGCAGCGTAAGGGGGGCGGGAGAGGCCGATGAGCAGTTCTTC
TRBJ1-2,-,-,TRBV5-5,CASSFRAVNYGYTF,TGTGCCAGCAGCTTCAGGGCGGTCAACTATGGCTACACCTTC
TRBJ2-2,-,-,TRBV7-2,CASSLFLAPGELFF,TGTGCCAGCAGCTTATTCCTAGCTCCCGGGGAGCTGTTTTTT
TRBJ2-6,-,-,TRBV5-1,CASSLRSENFGANVLTF,TGCGCCAGCAGCTTGAGGTCGGAGAACTTTGGGGCCAACGTCCTGACTTTC
TRBJ2-5,-,-,TRBV7-3,CASSSDRQETQYF,TGTGCCAGCAGCTCCGACAGACAAGAGACCCAGTACTTC
TRBJ1-1,-,TRBD1,TRBV6-5,CASKTGANTEAFF,TGTGCCAGCAAAACAGGGGCGAACACTGAAGCTTTCTTT
TRBJ2-6,-,-,TRBV5-1,CASSMVRASSGANVLTF,TGCGCCAGCAGCATGGTCAGGGCCAGCTCTGGGGCCAACGTCCTGACTTTC
TRBJ2-3,once,TRBD1,TRBV4-2,CASSQGAGGPDTQYF,TGTGCCAGCAGCCAAGGGGCAGGGGGCCCAGATACGCAGTATTTT
TRBJ2-2,-,-,TRBV19,CASMWSGSTGELFF,TGTGCCAGTATGTGGAGCGGATCCACCGGGGAGCTGTTTTTT
TRBJ2-3,-,-,TRBV7-2,CASSPQGGGTQYF,TGTGCCAGCAGTCCCCAGGGAGGGGGTACGCAGTATTTT
TRBJ2-1,-,TRBD2,TRBV7-9,CASSLVPSGNEQFF,TGTGCCAGCAGCTTAGTGCCTAGCGGGAATGAGCAGTTCTTC
TRBJ1-6,-,-,TRBV4-1,CASSQVGNSPLHF,TGCGCCAGCAGCCAAGTCGGGAATTCACCCCTCCACTTT
TRBJ1-1,-,TRBD1,TRBV11-2,CASSLDGQEVTEAFF,TGTGCCAGCAGCTTGGATGGACAGGAGGTCACTGAAGCTTTCTTT
TRBJ1-2,-,-,TRBV4-3,CASRKDGVVGKNYGYTF,TGCGCCAGCAGAAAGGATGGCGTCGTCGGGAAAAACTATGGCTACACCTTC
TRBJ2-7,-,-,TRBV30,CAWSTGPGSYEQYF,TGTGCCTGGAGTACAGGACCCGGGTCCTACGAGCAGTACTTC
TRBJ2-3,-,-,TRBV7-3,CASSLYKRGTDTQYF,TGTGCCAGCAGCTTATATAAGCGGGGCACAGATACGCAGTATTTT
TRBJ1-4,few,TRBD1,TRBV5-3,CARSRDRESEKLFF,TGTGCCAGAAGCCGGGACAGGGAATCAGAAAAACTGTTTTTT
TRBJ1-5,-,-,TRBV29-1,CSVIPGIAQPQHF,TGCAGCGTTATCCCGGGGATCGCTCAGCCCCAGCATTTT
TRBJ2-5,once,TRBD1,TRBV18,CASSLNQGEQETQYF,TGTGCCAGCTCACTCAATCAGGGGGAACAAGAGACCCAGTACTTC
TRBJ2-3,few,TRBD1,TRBV18,CASSPPRQGPTDTQYF,TGTGCCAGCTCACCCCCGAGACAGGGACCCACAGATACGCAGTATTTT
TRBJ2-6,-,-,TRBV11-2,CASSSTSSGANVLTF,TGTGCCAGCAGCTCTACTAGTTCTGGGGCCAACGTCCTGACTTTC
TRBJ2-7,-,-,TRBV7-2,CASSSGGGGRNEQYF,TGTGCCAGCAGCTCCGGAGGGGGGGGGAGGAACGAGCAGTACTTC
TRBJ1-3,-,-,TRBV9,CASSVATSSGNTIYF,TGTGCCAGCAGCGTAGCAACGAGCTCTGGAAACACCATATATTTT
TRBJ1-4,-,TRBD1,TRBV11-1,CASSLDRRNEKLFF,TGTGCCAGCAGCCTGGACAGGAGGAACGAAAAACTGTTTTTT
TRBJ2-3,-,-,TRBV7-2,CASSRDPESTDTQYF,TGTGCCAGCAGCCGCGACCCGGAGTCCACAGATACGCAGTATTTT